The 31 T cell receptor beta chains below all came from one sample that was sequenced in a study of T-cell memory formation after mild COVID-19. TCRdb processed the 5' RACE reads anew with MiXCR; each CDR3 protein has one entry. The profile covers 350,000 to 450,000 distinct CDR3 sequences, with 24% appearing a single time and around 8.8% taken by the ten largest. The sample taken for sequencing was PBMCs or a T cell subset sorted from them (not recorded which). The receptor source for this set is an adult woman who had mild COVID-19 (a few samples of this study predate the infection). Cell type and time point are not known.

This chain uses TRBV6-2 or TRBV6-3 with TRBJ2-7, with TRBD2 as a possible D gene (6 bases). Germline V gives CDR1 MNHEY, CDR2 SVGEGT. V was cut by 3 bases and J by 3 bases, with 12 bases left in between. The CDR3 length is 14 residues. For the CDR3, the DNA is TGTGCCAGCAGTTATGGTGGAGGGGTCTACGAGCAGTACTTC. Translating gives CASSYGGGVYEQYF.

The chain combines TRBV2 with TRBJ1-6; no firm D call. Trimming left V 4 bases short and J 5 bases short, with 3 bases between. From germline, CDR1 is SNHLY and CDR2 FYNNEI. The CDR3 totals 12 residues. The CDR3 coding sequence is TGTGCCAGCAGTGGCAATAATTCACCCCTCCACTTT. Amino acid sequence: CASSGNNSPLHF.

The gene calls are TRBV4-3 and TRBJ2-1; TRBD2 is a possible D gene (5 bases). The V gene lost 0 bases and the J gene lost 7 bases, with 19 bases spanning the gap. CDR1 and CDR2 (germline): LGHNA, YSLEER. The CDR3 consists of 17 residues. The CDR3 bases are TGCGCCAGCAGCCAAGAGGCGCGAACGAGCGGCAGTAATGAGCAGTTCTTC. Amino acid sequence: CASSQEARTSGSNEQFF.

The chain couples TRBV12-3 or TRBV12-4 to TRBJ1-1, with a weak D call TRBD1 (5 bases). The germline V and J ends were trimmed by 2 bases and 3 bases, with 7 bases remaining between them. The CDR3 is 13 amino acids. CDR3 DNA sequence: TGTGCCAGCAGTTTACAGGGTTACACTGAAGCTTTCTTT. Translating it yields CASSLQGYTEAFF.

The chain links TRBV4-2 to TRBJ2-5; no firm D call. The CDR3 is 13 residues long. Per the germline V gene, CDR1 is LGHNA and CDR2 is YNFKEQ. V shed 0 bases and J shed 4 bases, with 6 bases lying between them. The CDR3 DNA reads TGTGCCAGCAGCCAAGATTGGCGAGAGACCCAGTACTTC. This translates into CASSQDWRETQYF.

This clonotype has just a few counts. This sequence joins TRBV20-1 and TRBJ2-3; D possibly corresponds to TRBD1 (6 bases). Per germline, CDR1 DFQATT and CDR2 SNEGSKA (reference sequence). V lost 6 bases and J lost 5, with 15 bases in between. This CDR3 is built from 13 residues. The CDR3 loop is CSALFQGKDTQYF. The CDR3 region has the DNA TGCAGTGCCTTGTTTCAGGGGAAAGATACGCAGTATTTT.

The chain combines TRBV15 with TRBJ2-1; 9 bases agree with TRBD1. After removal of 8 bases from V and 9 bases from J, the junction contained 8 bases not matched to a gene. This CDR3 has 13 residues. Germline CDR1 and CDR2: LNHNV and YYDKDF (reference sequence). The CDR3 DNA reads as TGTGCCACCTCCCACAGGGGGCTGGGTGAGCAGTTCTTC. This gives the protein CATSHRGLGEQFF.

This clonotype was detected a few times. CDR3 DNA sequence: TGTGCCAGCAGCTTGAGGGACAGTGGTGAAAAACTGTTTTTT. Its protein is CASSLRDSGEKLFF. The J gene is TRBJ1-4, the V gene TRBV7-8, with TRBD1 matching over 7 bases. The germline gives CDR1 SGHVS, CDR2 FQNEAQ. V gave up 3 bases and J gave up 7 bases; unmatched junction bases: 5. The CDR3 covers 14 residues.

The genes are TRBV27 and TRBJ2-7; 8 bases line up with TRBD1. From germline, CDR1 is MNHEY and CDR2 SMNVEV (reference sequence). Unmatched junction bases numbered 6, after V lost 3 bases and J lost 2 bases. The CDR3 loop spans 15 amino acids. Here the CDR3 reads CASSFSGTGPYEQYF. The DNA for the CDR3 is TGTGCCAGCAGTTTCTCCGGGACAGGACCCTACGAGCAGTACTTC.

This sequence joins TRBV7-9 and TRBJ1-2, with 7 bases fitting TRBD1. The length of the CDR3 is 16 residues. Trimming removed 2 bases from V and 8 bases from J; junction bases left unmatched: 14. Germline V gene sequence: CDR1 SEHNR, CDR2 FQNEAQ (reference sequence). CDR3 coding DNA: TGTGCCAGCAGCTTATCCCGTTCGGGACAGAGAGGGGGCTACACCTTC. The encoded protein is CASSLSRSGQRGGYTF.

The gene calls are TRBV15 and TRBJ1-5; D is perhaps TRBD1 (5 bases). The CDR3 loop spans 14 amino acids. CDR1 and CDR2 from the germline V gene are LNHNV and YYDKDF (reference sequence). Between the trimmed V and J ends, which lost 0 bases and 6 bases, there was a span of 9 bases. CDR3 nucleotides: TGTGCCACCAGCAGAGACAGGGAGATTCAGCCCCAGCATTTT. Translating gives CATSRDREIQPQHF.

This clonotype turned up a few times. The rearrangement uses TRBV30 and TRBJ1-4; 10 bases map to TRBD1. CDR1 GTSNPN and CDR2 SVGIG come from the germline V gene (reference sequence). Unmatched junction bases numbered 2, after V lost 1 base and J lost 6 bases. The CDR3 spans 14 residues. CDR3 protein: CAWSAGQGYEKLFF. CDR3 sequence (DNA): TGTGCCTGGAGTGCGGGACAGGGGTATGAAAAACTGTTTTTT.

This CDR3 reads CSATGPTDTQYF. In DNA, the CDR3 is TGCAGTGCCACGGGACCCACAGATACGCAGTATTTT. This chain joins TRBV20-1 and TRBJ2-3; D assignment may be TRBD1 or TRBD2 (5 bases each). This CDR3 has 12 amino acids. Germline V gene sequence: CDR1 DFQATT, CDR2 SNEGSKA (reference sequence). V was pared by 6 bases and J by 2 bases, with 9 bases between.

This clonotype came up once. With a much larger clone just one base away, this may be a read error. V usage is TRBV6-5 and J usage is TRBJ1-1, with no clear D. The length of the CDR3 is 13 residues. Germline CDR1 reads MNHEY; CDR2 reads SVGAGI. Trimming stripped 2 bases from V and 1 base from J, with 5 bases between. CDR3 residues: CASSYVQNTEAFF. In DNA form, the CDR3 reads TGTGCCAGCAGTTACGTGCAGAACACTGAAGCTTTCTTT.

The chain links TRBV5-1 to TRBJ1-1; D remains ambiguous. The germline CDR1 and CDR2 sequences are SGHRS and YFSETQ. CDR3 size: 14 residues. V was trimmed by 4 bases and J by 4 bases, leaving 14 bases between them. The chain's CDR3 is CASSAEVLATEAFF. CDR3 DNA: TGCGCCAGCAGCGCAGAAGTCCTTGCCACTGAAGCTTTCTTT. Using reference TRBV5-1 and TRBJ1-1 for the parts outside the CDR3, the full variable domain is KAGVTQTPRYLIKTRGQQVTLSCSPISGHRSVSWYQQTPGQGLQFLFEYFSETQRNKGNFPGRFSGRQFSNSRSEMNVSTLELGDSALYLCASSAEVLATEAFFGQGTRLTVV.

The gene calls are TRBV7-9 and TRBJ2-3; D is unclear. The V end was cut by 3 bases, the J end by 2 bases, with 12 bases between. Germline loops: CDR1 SEHNR, CDR2 FQNEAQ (reference sequence). CDR3 length equals 15 residues. CDR3 sequence reads: CASSFVIRSTDTQYF. The CDR3 coding sequence is TGTGCCAGCAGCTTCGTTATTAGGTCCACAGATACGCAGTATTTT.

The chain employs TRBV7-9 and TRBJ1-1; the D gene is possibly TRBD1 (5 bases). The length of the CDR3 is 14 residues. V was trimmed by 3 bases and J by 4 bases, leaving 12 bases between them. The germline V gene has CDR1 SEHNR and CDR2 FQNEAQ (reference sequence). This CDR3 reads CASSFGPGTTEAFF. CDR3 nucleotide sequence: TGTGCCAGCAGCTTTGGGCCCGGGACCACTGAAGCTTTCTTT. The whole variable domain, remainder taken from reference TRBV7-9 and TRBJ1-1, is DTGVSQNPRHKITKRGQNVTFRCDPISEHNRLYWYRQTLGQGPEFLTYFQNEAQLEKSRLLSDRFSAERPKGSFSTLEIQRTEQGDSAMYLCASSFGPGTTEAFFGQGTRLTVV.

The chain combines TRBV3-1 with TRBJ2-4; D not certain. Trimming stripped 1 base from V and 0 bases from J, with 7 bases between. Germline assignment: CDR1 LGHDT and CDR2 YNNKEL (reference sequence). The CDR3 is 15 amino acids. The CDR3 DNA reads TGTGCCAGCAGCCAAGCCGTCTTAGCCAAAAACATTCAGTACTTC. Translation: CASSQAVLAKNIQYF.

In this sample, this clonotype turned up a few times. The chain is built from TRBV2 and TRBJ2-7; 9 bases match TRBD2. Germline CDR1 reads SNHLY; CDR2 reads FYNNEI. The CDR3 consists of 13 residues. The CDR3 DNA reads TGTGTCCGGCGAGGACTAGCGCCCTACGAGCAGTACTTC. It encodes CVRRGLAPYEQYF.

This clonotype was recorded a few times. The gene calls are TRBV14 and TRBJ1-1; D ambiguous. This CDR3 has 13 residues. Per germline, CDR1 SGHDN and CDR2 FVKESK. V lost 6 bases to trimming and J lost 8 bases, with 16 bases between them. CDR3 DNA sequence: TGTGCCAGCAGTAGAGTTTCCTTACGGGAAGCTTTCTTT. Residues: CASSRVSLREAFF.

In this sample, this clonotype turned up a few times. The chain couples TRBV28 to TRBJ2-5; 7 bases agree with TRBD2. V shed 5 bases and J 4 bases; nucleotides not matched to a gene: 4. The germline CDR1 and CDR2 sequences are MDHEN and SYDVKM. This CDR3 region has 13 residues. The CDR3: CASSRLAGETQYF. CDR3 coding DNA: TGTGCCAGCAGTAGACTAGCTGGAGAGACCCAGTACTTC.

This clonotype was counted a few times. This chain links TRBV2 with TRBJ2-5; 12 nucleotides line up with TRBD2. This CDR3 is 14 amino acids long. Germline CDR1 and CDR2: SNHLY and FYNNEI. Germline trimming cut 6 bases from V and 5 bases from J; bases unmatched to any gene: 4. CDR3 bases: TGTGCCAGCAGCTCCGGGACTAGCGGGGAGACCCAGTACTTC. Its translation is CASSSGTSGETQYF.

This clonotype was seen a few times. The rearrangement links TRBV5-1 to TRBJ2-7, with TRBD2 as a possible D gene (6 bases). Germline V CDR1 and CDR2: SGHRS, YFSETQ. CDR3 length: 15 amino acids. V gave up 4 bases and J gave up 1 base, with 15 bases separating them. The CDR3 bases are TGCGCCAGCAGCGGCGGGGCCCAACTGTCCTACGAGCAGTACTTC. As protein: CASSGGAQLSYEQYF.

The chain employs TRBV29-1 and TRBJ2-7, with D tentatively TRBD1 (6 bases). V was pared by 5 bases and J by 0 bases, with 11 bases between. The CDR3 covers 13 residues. From germline, CDR1 is SQVTM and CDR2 ANQGSEA. CDR3 in amino acids: CSVRTASSYEQYF. The DNA for the CDR3 is TGCAGCGTTCGGACAGCCAGCTCCTACGAGCAGTACTTC.

Here the CDR3 reads CASSLGIKSSYNEQFF. The DNA for the CDR3 is TGTGCCAGCAGCTTAGGTATAAAGAGCTCCTACAATGAGCAGTTCTTC. The chain uses TRBV7-3 and TRBJ2-1; D remains unclear. Trimming shortened V by 2 bases and J by 0 bases, and 11 bases separated the two germline ends. The CDR3 runs to 16 residues. Germline CDR1 and CDR2: SGHTA and FQGTGA.

The chain employs TRBV30 and TRBJ2-2; D gene unclear. Germline V gene data show CDR1 as GTSNPN and CDR2 as SVGIG (reference sequence). The germline V and J ends were trimmed by 0 bases and 3 bases, with 2 bases remaining between them. The CDR3 length is 12 residues. CDR3 in DNA: TGTGCCTGGAGTGTATACACCGGGGAGCTGTTTTTT. It yields the protein CAWSVYTGELFF.

The chain employs TRBV5-1 and TRBJ2-5; 7 bases agree with TRBD1. Germline trimming cut 1 base from V and 4 bases from J; bases unmatched to any gene: 4. The CDR3 sequence is 14 residues long. Germline assignment: CDR1 SGHRS and CDR2 YFSETQ. This CDR3 is CASSLPGGRETQYF. As DNA, the CDR3 is TGCGCCAGCAGCTTGCCAGGGGGTCGAGAGACCCAGTACTTC.

Only one count was recorded for this clonotype. The V and J genes are TRBV4-1 and TRBJ2-3; 7 bases are a match to TRBD2. The CDR3 has 18 residues. The germline CDR1 and CDR2 sequences are MGHRA and YSYEKL. V lost 4 bases, J lost 4 bases, and 17 bases stayed unmatched. Here the CDR3 reads CASSRYSGPRDYPDTQYF. The CDR3 coding sequence is TGCGCCAGCAGCCGTTACTCCGGGCCCCGGGACTACCCAGATACGCAGTATTTT.

V and J are TRBV5-1 and TRBJ2-7; no firm D call. Trimming removed 0 bases at V and 7 bases at J, with 8 bases between. The CDR3 is 12 residues long. Germline CDR1 reads SGHRS; CDR2 reads YFSETQ. CDR3 coding DNA: TGCGCCAGCAGCTTGGACGGGCATGAGCAGTACTTC. Translation gives CASSLDGHEQYF.

This clonotype came up a few times. The chain employs TRBV4-1 and TRBJ1-3, with 8 bases fitting TRBD1. J lost 2 bases, V lost 2 bases, and 8 bases had no gene match. Germline CDR1 and CDR2: MGHRA and YSYEKL. CDR3 length: 17 residues. The CDR3 DNA reads TGCGCCAGCAGCCAAAATCAGATACAGGGGGCTGGAAACACCATATATTTT. Translation gives CASSQNQIQGAGNTIYF.

Ten or more counts support this clonotype. The chain uses TRBV20-1 and TRBJ2-1; 12 nucleotides match TRBD2. Germline V gene lookup returns CDR1 DFQATT and CDR2 SNEGSKA (reference sequence). The CDR3 contains 15 residues. V lost 2 bases, J lost 15 bases, and 14 bases stayed unmatched. The CDR3 DNA follows: TGCAGTGCTAGACGCCCTAGCGGGAGGGCCCTCGAGGGGTTCTTC. Translated: CSARRPSGRALEGFF.